Sequencing of this T cell receptor beta chain was carried out in a study of technical replicates of blood from a few donors. Only in-frame clones appear in the TCRdb table, and some are missing; sequencing was by immunoSEQ multiplex PCR. The sample carries about 79,000 clones, 85% to 95% recorded once. V lost 1 base to trimming and J lost 3 bases; unmatched junction nucleotides: 8. The CDR3 consists of 16 residues. Germline V gene data show CDR1 as MGHRA and CDR2 as YSYEKL. Source material: T cells isolated from PBMCs. The source is a human donor in good health. V gene TRBV4-1 combines with J gene TRBJ2-7; 8 bases align to TRBD2. CDR3 coding DNA: TGCGCCAGCAGCCAAGTTGTGTCGGGAGGGCTCTACGAGCAGTACTTC. Amino acids: CASSQVVSGGLYEQYF.